What follows is one TCR beta chain and its context. This specimen comes from a study of blood T cell repertoires in COVID-19. Overall study context: Donors in the United States, Italy and Spain gave samples during acute or convalescent COVID-19.

Original processing notes: By means of reference gene primer amplification, nucleated cell counts were estimated. Using immunoSEQ multiplex PCR, the repertoire was profiled, and TCRdb retains in-frame clones only, with some absent. That table supplies the V and J calls and clone size; D and trimming were determined from the DNA. The sample has hundreds of thousands of clones, about nine tenths seen once. Germline CDR1 MNHEY, CDR2 SMNVEV (reference sequence). The junction had 10 bases not matched to a gene; V was cut back by 6 bases and J by 5 bases. The CDR3 totals 15 residues. Participants' reported clinical history set cohort assignment. The recovered donors of Cohort 3 showed two negative PCRs, clearance, or symptom resolution.

V gene TRBV27 combines with J gene TRBJ2-3; TRBD1 aligns across 8 bases. Input material: PBMCs or T cells enriched from blood (not recorded which). This TCR was recovered from a man aged 25-40 years who had recovered from COVID-19. The CDR3 spells CASSSQGVQGDTQYF. The CDR3 DNA reads as TGTGCCAGCAGCTCACAGGGGGTTCAGGGAGATACGCAGTATTTT.